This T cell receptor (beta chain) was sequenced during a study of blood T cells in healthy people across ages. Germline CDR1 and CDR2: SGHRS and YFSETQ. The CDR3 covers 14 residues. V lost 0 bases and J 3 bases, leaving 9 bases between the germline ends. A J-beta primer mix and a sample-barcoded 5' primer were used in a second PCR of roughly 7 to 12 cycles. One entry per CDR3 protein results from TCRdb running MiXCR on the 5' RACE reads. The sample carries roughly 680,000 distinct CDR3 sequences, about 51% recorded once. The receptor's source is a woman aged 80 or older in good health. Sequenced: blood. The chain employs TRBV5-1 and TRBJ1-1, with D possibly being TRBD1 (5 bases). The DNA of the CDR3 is TGCGCCAGCAGCTTGGCTGGGGGACACACTGAAGCTTTCTTT. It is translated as CASSLAGGHTEAFF.